This TCR beta chain was sequenced in a study of post-analysis software for immune sequencing data. Overall study results and limits: Compared with controls, patients showed significantly lower normalized Chao1 diversity. Comparison of patients with controls showed 4 to 6 TRBV segments more frequent in patients, TRBV5-6, TRBV5-1 and TRBV20-1 among them.

Unique molecular identifiers were carried by the TCR beta cDNA libraries. TCRdb ran MiXCR on the PCR reads and lists one entry per CDR3 protein. This sample has about 540,000 distinct CDR3 sequences, with around 36% found just once. Concerning this clonotype: Its antigen remains unknown.

The CDR3 extends over 14 amino acids. Germline V gene lookup returns CDR1 MNHNY and CDR2 SVGAGI (reference sequence). Trimming pared 4 bases from V and 9 bases from J, leaving 13 bases between. V is TRBV6-6 and J is TRBJ1-6; no reliable D call. This sequence originates from a girl aged 2-17 years with multiple sclerosis. Sequenced input: blood. The DNA for the CDR3 is TGTGCCAGCAGTTCCGACCAAGCTGCTTCACCCCTCCACTTT. Residues: CASSSDQAASPLHF.